The rows below give T cell receptor beta chains drawn from one sample of a study of early T cells in non-severe SARS-CoV-2 infection. TCRdb processed the 5' RACE reads anew with MiXCR; each CDR3 protein has one entry. The sample records 50,000 to 65,000 distinct CDR3 sequences, about 11% being singletons. The input for sequencing was whole blood, taken at baseline. The source of these receptors is an adult who was a healthcare worker with PCR-confirmed SARS-CoV-2 infection or an uninfected control (not recorded which). CDR3s include the opening cysteine and the closing phenylalanine or tryptophan. D genes are given only for firm matches.

v_call	d_call	j_call	cdr3_aa
TRBV12-3/TRBV12-4	NA	TRBJ2-2	CASSPDSRNTGELFF
TRBV25-1	NA	TRBJ2-7	CASSAPGGHSYEQYF
TRBV7-2	NA	TRBJ2-3	CASSTVTTNTDTQYF
TRBV6-6	NA	TRBJ2-1	CASSYGGTSRDNEQFF
TRBV20-1	TRBD1	TRBJ1-5	CSAQGQGRNQPQHF
TRBV30	NA	TRBJ2-6	CAWTKAGATSGANVLTF
TRBV27	NA	TRBJ1-1	CASSHGPGANTEAFF
TRBV7-8	NA	TRBJ2-3	CASSPAGDTQYF
TRBV4-3	NA	TRBJ2-3	CASSQQTELDTQYF
TRBV5-6	TRBD1	TRBJ2-3	CASSTQGGADTQYF
TRBV29-1	TRBD2	TRBJ2-3	CSVETSGVTDTQYF
TRBV7-9	TRBD1	TRBJ2-7	CASSSLRDSPLGEQYF
TRBV6-6	TRBD2	TRBJ2-3	CASSVLTSGGTDTQYF
TRBV7-2	TRBD2	TRBJ2-7	CASSLRGYYEQYF
TRBV7-3	NA	TRBJ2-1	CASGTDRMENEQFF
TRBV5-4	NA	TRBJ1-2	CASSAPGLGYGYTF
TRBV5-4	NA	TRBJ1-4	CASSGSGGVGKLFF
TRBV19	NA	TRBJ1-5	CASSISFLQPQHF
TRBV12-3/TRBV12-4	TRBD2	TRBJ2-3	CASSLVGGGAGDTQYF
TRBV12-3/TRBV12-4	TRBD1	TRBJ1-1	CASRRGTGNTEAFF
TRBV3-1	TRBD1	TRBJ1-1	CASSQGGGAGFEAFF
TRBV10-3	NA	TRBJ2-2	CAISEKQGGELFF
TRBV18	NA	TRBJ1-2	CASSPPLAGDYGYTF
TRBV20-1	NA	TRBJ2-3	CSAREPGLRDTQYF
TRBV6-1	NA	TRBJ2-1	CASTRNGGETYNEQFF
TRBV6-2/TRBV6-3	TRBD1	TRBJ1-1	CASSYSGTVAEAFF
TRBV7-9	NA	TRBJ2-1	CASSTQVPTYNEQFF
TRBV5-1	TRBD2	TRBJ2-1	CASSLRLSSGGYSEQFF
TRBV20-1	NA	TRBJ1-2	CSARIGYGYTF
TRBV7-2	NA	TRBJ2-4	CASSLLVASNIQYF
TRBV12-3/TRBV12-4	TRBD1	TRBJ1-6	CASSLQGGNSPLHF
TRBV12-3/TRBV12-4	NA	TRBJ1-2	CASSLTPGSNYGYTF
TRBV29-1	NA	TRBJ2-5	CSVDAWETQYF
TRBV12-3/TRBV12-4	NA	TRBJ1-1	CASSRVLNTEAFF
TRBV11-2	NA	TRBJ2-2	CASSRGLTGELFF
TRBV3-1	TRBD1	TRBJ1-2	CASSHRDRAPYGYTF
TRBV30	NA	TRBJ1-3	CAWQPGTIDTIYF
TRBV12-3/TRBV12-4	NA	TRBJ1-4	CASSSNRVNEKLFF
TRBV30	NA	TRBJ1-1	CAWMGQINTEAFF
TRBV7-9	TRBD1	TRBJ1-3	CASSRDRASGNTIYF
TRBV7-6	NA	TRBJ1-4	CASSPPGREKLFF
TRBV6-5	TRBD2	TRBJ2-5	CASSYPSSGGAGETQYF
TRBV20-1	TRBD1	TRBJ2-3	CSARVTGFFYTQYF
TRBV2	NA	TRBJ2-7	CASRGGQVIILSYEQYF
TRBV14	NA	TRBJ1-1	CASSQRAANTEAFF
TRBV12-3/TRBV12-4	NA	TRBJ2-2	CASSHRPGSTGELFF
TRBV5-1	NA	TRBJ2-7	CASSKDSPYEQYF
TRBV29-1	NA	TRBJ2-7	CSVRGDPDYEQYF
TRBV30	TRBD1	TRBJ1-4	CAWSERGRVKLFF
TRBV20-1	NA	TRBJ2-3	CSASNLRADTQYF
TRBV30	NA	TRBJ1-5	CAWSTTPGQPQHF
TRBV18	NA	TRBJ1-1	CASSPTRQLNTEAFF
TRBV30	NA	TRBJ1-2	CAWTGVGYTF
TRBV7-9	NA	TRBJ1-2	CASSLGTANYGYTF
TRBV7-3	NA	TRBJ1-1	CASSFQGNTEAFF